This TCR beta chain was observed in a study of cytomegalovirus exposure and HLA in healthy donors. Germline values: CDR1 MNHNY, CDR2 SVGAGI (reference sequence). Deletions cut 8 bases from V and 3 bases from J, with 15 bases between. The CDR3 spans 14 residues. The study ran its PCR with 60 Vbeta and 13 Jbeta primers. Profiling relied on immunoSEQ multiplex PCR, and the TCRdb table lists in-frame clones only, not all of them. The profile shows around 100,000 clones, approximately 70% of them singletons. The TCR sequence derives from a man aged 35 to 55 in good health and CMV-seropositive. This rearrangement joins TRBV6-6 to TRBJ2-3, with D possibly being TRBD1 (5 bases). The sample taken for sequencing was PBMCs. CDR3 nucleotides: TGTGCCAGCGATACCACTCAGGGAACAGATACGCAGTATTTT. The encoded protein is CASDTTQGTDTQYF.